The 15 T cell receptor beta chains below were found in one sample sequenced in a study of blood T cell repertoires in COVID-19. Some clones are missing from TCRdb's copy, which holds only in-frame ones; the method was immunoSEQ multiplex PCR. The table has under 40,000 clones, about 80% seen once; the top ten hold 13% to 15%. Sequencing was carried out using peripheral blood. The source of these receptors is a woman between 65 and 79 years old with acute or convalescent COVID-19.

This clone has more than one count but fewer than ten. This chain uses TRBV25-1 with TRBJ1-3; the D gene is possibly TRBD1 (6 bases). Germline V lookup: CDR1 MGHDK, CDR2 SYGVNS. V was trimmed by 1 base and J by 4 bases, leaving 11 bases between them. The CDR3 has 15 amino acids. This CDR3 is CASSELGQQGNTIYF. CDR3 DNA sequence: TGTGCCAGCAGTGAATTAGGACAGCAAGGAAACACCATATATTTT.

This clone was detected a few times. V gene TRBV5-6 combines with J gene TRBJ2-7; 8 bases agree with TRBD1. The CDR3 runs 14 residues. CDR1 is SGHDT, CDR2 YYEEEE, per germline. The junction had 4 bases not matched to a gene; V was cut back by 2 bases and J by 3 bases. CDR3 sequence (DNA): TGTGCCAGCAGCTTTGGGACAGGCCTCTACGAGCAGTACTTC. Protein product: CASSFGTGLYEQYF.

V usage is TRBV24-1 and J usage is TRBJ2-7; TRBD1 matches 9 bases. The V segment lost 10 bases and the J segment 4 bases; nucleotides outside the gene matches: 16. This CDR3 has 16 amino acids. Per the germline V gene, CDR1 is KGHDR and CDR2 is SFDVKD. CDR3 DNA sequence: TGTGCCACGGCCTCATCGTTACAGGGGGCGCGATACGAGCAGTACTTC. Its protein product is CATASSLQGARYEQYF.

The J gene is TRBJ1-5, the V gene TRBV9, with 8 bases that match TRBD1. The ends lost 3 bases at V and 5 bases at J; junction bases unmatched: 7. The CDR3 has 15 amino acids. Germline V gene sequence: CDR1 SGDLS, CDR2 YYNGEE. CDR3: CASSAQGDAHQPQHF. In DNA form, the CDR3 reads TGTGCCAGCAGCGCACAGGGGGATGCCCATCAGCCCCAGCATTTT.

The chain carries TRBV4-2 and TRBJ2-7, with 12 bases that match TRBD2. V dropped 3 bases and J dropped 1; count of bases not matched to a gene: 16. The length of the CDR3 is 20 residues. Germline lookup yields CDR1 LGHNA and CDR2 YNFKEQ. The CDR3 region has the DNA TGTGCCAGCAGCCAGGGGGGGACTAGCGGGCTAGGAGGATGGTCCTACGAGCAGTACTTC. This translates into CASSQGGTSGLGGWSYEQYF.

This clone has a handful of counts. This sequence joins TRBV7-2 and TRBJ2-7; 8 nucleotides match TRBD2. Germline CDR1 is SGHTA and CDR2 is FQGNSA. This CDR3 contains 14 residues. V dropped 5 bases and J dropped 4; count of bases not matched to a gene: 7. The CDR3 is CASSSPGGGYEQYF. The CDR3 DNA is TGTGCCAGCAGCAGCCCGGGGGGGGGTTACGAGCAGTACTTC.

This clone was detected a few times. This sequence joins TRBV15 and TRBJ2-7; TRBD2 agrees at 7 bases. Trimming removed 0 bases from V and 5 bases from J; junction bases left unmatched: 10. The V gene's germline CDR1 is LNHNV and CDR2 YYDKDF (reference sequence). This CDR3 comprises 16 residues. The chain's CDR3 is CATSRDSGSAIHEQYF. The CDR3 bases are TGTGCCACCAGCAGAGATAGCGGGTCCGCCATCCACGAGCAGTACTTC.

This CDR3 is CASSLQLNSNQPQHF. The CDR3 DNA reads as TGTGCCAGCAGCTTACAACTGAATAGCAATCAGCCCCAGCATTTT. The J gene is TRBJ1-5, the V gene TRBV7-8, with D hard to call. The CDR3 consists of 15 residues. Trimming pared 2 bases from V and 0 bases from J, leaving 8 bases between. Looked up from germline, CDR1 is SGHVS and CDR2 is FQNEAQ.

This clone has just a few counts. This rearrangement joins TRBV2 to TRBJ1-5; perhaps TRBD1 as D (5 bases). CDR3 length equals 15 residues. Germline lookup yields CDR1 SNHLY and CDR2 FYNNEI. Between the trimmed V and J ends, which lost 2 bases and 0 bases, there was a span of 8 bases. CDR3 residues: CASSEPGGSNQPQHF. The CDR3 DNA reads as TGTGCCAGCAGTGAACCGGGGGGTAGCAATCAGCCCCAGCATTTT.

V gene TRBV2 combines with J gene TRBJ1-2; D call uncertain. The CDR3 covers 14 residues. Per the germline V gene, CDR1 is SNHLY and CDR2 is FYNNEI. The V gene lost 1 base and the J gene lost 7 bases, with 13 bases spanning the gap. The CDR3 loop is CASSEDRGTGGYTF. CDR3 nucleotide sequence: TGTGCCAGCAGTGAAGACCGGGGAACGGGTGGCTACACCTTC.

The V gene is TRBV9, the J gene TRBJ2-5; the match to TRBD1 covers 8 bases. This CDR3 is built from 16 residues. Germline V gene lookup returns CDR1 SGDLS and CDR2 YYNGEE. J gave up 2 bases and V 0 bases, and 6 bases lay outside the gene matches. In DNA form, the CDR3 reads TGTGCCAGCAGCGTAGGGGTCGGGACAGGACAAGAGACCCAGTACTTC. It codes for CASSVGVGTGQETQYF.

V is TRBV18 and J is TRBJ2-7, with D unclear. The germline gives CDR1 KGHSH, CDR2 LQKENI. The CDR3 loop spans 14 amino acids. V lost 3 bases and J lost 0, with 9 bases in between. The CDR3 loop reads CASSPADNSYEQYF. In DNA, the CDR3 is TGTGCCAGCTCACCGGCTGACAACTCCTACGAGCAGTACTTC. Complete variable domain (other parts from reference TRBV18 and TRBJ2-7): NAGVMQNPRHLVRRRGQEARLRCSPMKGHSHVYWYRQLPEEGLKFMVYLQKENIIDESGMPKERFSAEFPKEGPSILRIQQVVRGDSAAYFCASSPADNSYEQYFGPGTRLTVT.

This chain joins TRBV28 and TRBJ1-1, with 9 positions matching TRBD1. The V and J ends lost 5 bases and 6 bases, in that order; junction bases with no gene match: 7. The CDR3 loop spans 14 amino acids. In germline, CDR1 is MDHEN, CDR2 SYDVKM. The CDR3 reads CASSLTGGYSEAFF. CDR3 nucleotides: TGTGCCAGCAGTCTGACAGGGGGGTACTCTGAAGCTTTCTTT.

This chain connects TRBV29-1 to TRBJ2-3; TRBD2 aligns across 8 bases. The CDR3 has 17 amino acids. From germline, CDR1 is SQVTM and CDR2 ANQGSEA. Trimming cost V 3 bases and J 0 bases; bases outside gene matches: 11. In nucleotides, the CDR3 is TGCAGCGTTGAGTCTAGCGGGCGAGAGTTTAGCACAGATACGCAGTATTTT. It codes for CSVESSGREFSTDTQYF.

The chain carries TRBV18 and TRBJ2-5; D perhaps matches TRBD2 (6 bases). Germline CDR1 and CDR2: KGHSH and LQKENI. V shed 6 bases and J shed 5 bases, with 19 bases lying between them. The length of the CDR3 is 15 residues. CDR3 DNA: TGTGCCAGCTCCCTTTTTCAGGCGGGGCAGGAGACCCAGTACTTC. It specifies CASSLFQAGQETQYF.